This T cell receptor beta chain originates from a study of cytomegalovirus exposure and HLA in healthy donors. Germline trimming cut 2 bases from V and 2 bases from J; bases unmatched to any gene: 6. Germline CDR1 and CDR2: LGHNA and YNFKEQ. The CDR3 totals 16 residues. A multiplex PCR was run with 60 Vbeta primers and 13 Jbeta primers. TCRdb keeps only in-frame clones here, not all; method: immunoSEQ multiplex PCR. The sample has over 100,000 clones; 60% to 80% are singletons. The clonotype originates from a male donor in good health and CMV-seronegative. The V gene is TRBV4-2, the J gene TRBJ1-2; TRBD1 aligns across 9 bases. The sequenced sample consisted of PBMCs. CDR3 DNA sequence: TGTGCCAGCAGCCAACCGGGACAGGGTCTCAACTATGGCTACACCTTC. Translation: CASSQPGQGLNYGYTF.